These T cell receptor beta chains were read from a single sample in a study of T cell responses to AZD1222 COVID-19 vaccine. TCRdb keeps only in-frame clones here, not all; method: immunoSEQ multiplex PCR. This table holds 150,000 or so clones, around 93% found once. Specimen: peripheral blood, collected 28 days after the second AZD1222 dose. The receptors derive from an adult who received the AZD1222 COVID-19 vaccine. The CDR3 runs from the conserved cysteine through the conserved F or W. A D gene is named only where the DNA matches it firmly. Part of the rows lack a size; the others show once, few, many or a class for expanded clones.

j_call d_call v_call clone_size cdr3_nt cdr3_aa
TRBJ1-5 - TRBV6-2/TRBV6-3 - TGTGCCAGCAGTTACTTAGTTCAGCCCCAGCATTTT CASSYLVQPQHF
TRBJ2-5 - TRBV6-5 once TGTGCCAGCAGTTACACCGGACAGATTCAAGAGACCCAGTACTTC CASSYTGQIQETQYF
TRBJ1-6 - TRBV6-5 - TGTGCCGCCCGGGGGGAGAATTCACCCCTCCACTTT CAARGENSPLHF
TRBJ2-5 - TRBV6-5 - TGTGCCAGCAGTTTTCAATTCGGACCCGACCAAGAGACCCAGTACTTC CASSFQFGPDQETQYF
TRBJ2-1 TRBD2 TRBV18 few TGTGCCAGCTCACCAGTGGGACTAGCGCCTAACAATGAGCAGTTCTTC CASSPVGLAPNNEQFF
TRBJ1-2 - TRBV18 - TGTGCCAGCTCACGCTCCGGGACTGCGGAGGGCTACACCTTC CASSRSGTAEGYTF
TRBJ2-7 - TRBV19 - TGTGCCAGCGGCCCAGGAGGGACTCCGTCCTACGAGCAGTACTTC CASGPGGTPSYEQYF
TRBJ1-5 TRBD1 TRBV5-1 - TGCGCCAGCAGCTTGGGCGGGACAGGGAATCAGCCCCAGCATTTT CASSLGGTGNQPQHF
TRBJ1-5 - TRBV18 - TGTGCCAGCTCCCCCGGGGGGGGCAATCAGCCCCAGCATTTT CASSPGGGNQPQHF
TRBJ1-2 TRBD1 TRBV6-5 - TGTGCCAGCAGTTACAGGACAGGGGGTGAAACCTTC CASSYRTGGETF
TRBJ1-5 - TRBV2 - TGTGCCAGTGAAGGGGGATTCCGTGAGCCCCAGCATTTT CASEGGFREPQHF
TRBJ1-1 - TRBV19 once TGTGCCAGCCACAGCCCCGGGGCGAACACTGAAGCTTTCTTT CASHSPGANTEAFF
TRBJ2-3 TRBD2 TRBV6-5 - TGTGCCAGCAGTTCACTAGCGGCTAGCACAGATACGCAGTATTTT CASSSLAASTDTQYF
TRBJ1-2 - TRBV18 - TGTGCCAGCTCACCACTCCCGGGAGCTAACTATGGCTACACCTTC CASSPLPGANYGYTF
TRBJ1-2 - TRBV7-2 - TGTGCCAGCAGCTCAGAGGACGGATTCTATGGCTACACCTTC CASSSEDGFYGYTF
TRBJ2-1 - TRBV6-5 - TGTGCCAGCAGTTCTGGACAGTTTCAGGATGAGCAGTTCTTC CASSSGQFQDEQFF
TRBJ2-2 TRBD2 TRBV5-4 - TGTGCCAGCAGCTTTACCGCTGGGAGGGCGGGAGATATATCCGGGGAGCTGTTTTTT CASSFTAGRAGDISGELFF
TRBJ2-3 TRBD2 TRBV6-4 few TGTGCCAGCAGTGACTCAGCAACTAGCGGGGGCACAGATACGCAGTATTTT CASSDSATSGGTDTQYF
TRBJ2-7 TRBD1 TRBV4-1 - TGCGCCAGCAGCCACGCTTTGGGGACAGGGGGCCACGAGCAGTACTTC CASSHALGTGGHEQYF
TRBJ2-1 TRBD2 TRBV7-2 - TGTGCCAGCAGCTTAATTTCTAGCGGGGGGGCAGTCTCATGGGAGCAGTTCTTC CASSLISSGGAVSWEQFF
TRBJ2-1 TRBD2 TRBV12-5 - TGTGCTAGTGGTTCCGGGACTAGCACGCTCAATGAGCAGTTCTTC CASGSGTSTLNEQFF
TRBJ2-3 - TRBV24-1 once TGTGCCACCAGTGAGTCCGGGAAGCGGGATACGCAGTATTTT CATSESGKRDTQYF
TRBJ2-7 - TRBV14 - TGTGCCAGCAGCCAAGGCTTAGGGGCCTACGAGCAGTACTTC CASSQGLGAYEQYF
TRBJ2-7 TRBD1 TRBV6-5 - TGTGCCAGCAGTTACACTCCAACAGGGGTGACTGGCGAGCAGTACTTC CASSYTPTGVTGEQYF
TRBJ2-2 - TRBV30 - TGTGCCTGGACCTTTACCGGGGAGCTGTTTTTT CAWTFTGELFF
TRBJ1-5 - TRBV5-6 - TGTGCCAGCAGCTTGGCGGGACACCCCGAGAATCAGCCCCAGCATTTT CASSLAGHPENQPQHF
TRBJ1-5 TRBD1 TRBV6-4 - TGTGCCAGCAGTGACTCGGGGGATGACAGGGAGGGACAGCCCCAGCATTTT CASSDSGDDREGQPQHF
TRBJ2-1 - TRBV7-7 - TGTGCCAGCAGCCCAACCCCCTGGGGTGAGCAGTTCTTC CASSPTPWGEQFF
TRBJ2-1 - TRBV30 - TGTGCCTTTACGGGGCGGGGCTCCTACAATGAGCAGTTCTTC CAFTGRGSYNEQFF
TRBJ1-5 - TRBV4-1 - TGCGCCAGCAGCCTTAGGACAGATAGCAATCAGCCCCAGCATTTT CASSLRTDSNQPQHF
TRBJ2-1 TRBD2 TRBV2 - TGTGCCAGCAGTCCTTTTCCCGCGGGGGGCTACAATGAGCAGTTCTTC CASSPFPAGGYNEQFF
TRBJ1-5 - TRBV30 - TGTGCCTGGAGCCTACAGCGGGATCAGCCCCAGCATTTT CAWSLQRDQPQHF
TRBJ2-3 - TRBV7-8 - TGTGCCAGCAGCTTACGGCAGGGTGGAGGGACAGATACGCAGTATTTT CASSLRQGGGTDTQYF
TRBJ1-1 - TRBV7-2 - TGTGCCAGCAGCCCCCCGACAGTCTGGAACACTGAAGCTTTCTTT CASSPPTVWNTEAFF
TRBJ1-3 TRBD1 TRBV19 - TGTGCCAGTAGTAAAAAGGACAGGATTTCCAACACCATATATTTT CASSKKDRISNTIYF
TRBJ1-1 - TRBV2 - TGTGCCAGCAAGCTGGCAGGGTCGATGAACACTGAAGCTTTCTTT CASKLAGSMNTEAFF
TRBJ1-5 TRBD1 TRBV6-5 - TGTGCCAGCGCGGCCGGGACAGGGTGGGAGCCCCAGCATTTT CASAAGTGWEPQHF
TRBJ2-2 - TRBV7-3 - TGTGCCAGCAGCTCCGGACGGTTGAACACCGGGGAGCTGTTTTTT CASSSGRLNTGELFF
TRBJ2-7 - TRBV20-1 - TGCAGTGCTAGAGGACCTTACGAGCAGTACTTC CSARGPYEQYF
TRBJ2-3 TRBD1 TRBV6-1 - TGTGCCAGCAGTGTTGAGCCGGGACAGCCCACAGATACGCAGTATTTT CASSVEPGQPTDTQYF
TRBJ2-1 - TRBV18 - TGTGCCAGCTCACCCCCAGGGGACTCCTACAATGAGCAGTTCTTC CASSPPGDSYNEQFF
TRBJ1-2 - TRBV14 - TGTGCCAGCAGCCAAGAGCTACACCCTCACACCTTC CASSQELHPHTF